This T cell receptor beta chain was found in a study of immune heterogeneity within non-small cell lung tumors. The study, taken as a whole, reports: Clonotypes of T-cell receptor beta found at high frequency were largely distinct between individual patients.

On this clonotype itself: Its specificity is unknown.

The template for each sample was roughly 600 ng of genomic DNA, which had been extracted from bulk tumor tissue. Multiple biopsies spaced far apart were taken from each primary tumor during surgery. Undergoing curative surgery were patients whose non-small cell lung cancer was untreated and newly diagnosed. Surgery with curative intent was being performed on the donors, who were newly diagnosed non-small cell lung cancer patients. The J segment lost 6 bases and the V segment lost 5 bases, leaving 8 bases of the junction unmatched. The CDR3 has 14 amino acids. Germline CDR1 reads DFQATT; CDR2 reads SNEGSKA (reference sequence). TCR beta CDR3 regions came from multiplex PCR with 32 forward V and 13 reverse J primers. MiXCR was run by TCRdb on the multiplex PCR reads, yielding one entry per CDR3 protein. Here the sample spans some 15,000 distinct CDR3 sequences, about 31% being singletons.

The rearrangement joins TRBV20-1 to TRBJ1-5; 9 bases agree with TRBD1. Sequencing was carried out using lung tumor tissue. This TCR derives from a woman aged 45-60 years with non-small cell lung cancer. The CDR3 DNA follows: TGCAGTGCTGCCGGAACAGGGGGCGGTCAGCCCCAGCATTTT. Its protein product is CSAAGTGGGQPQHF.